This T cell receptor beta chain was sequenced during a study of blood T cells in healthy people across ages. The CDR3 has 11 amino acids. With 3 bases removed from V and 5 bases from J, the gap between germline ends came to 2 bases. The germline gives CDR1 SGHTA, CDR2 FQGNSA. A second roughly 6 to 11 cycle PCR used barcoded and J-beta primers. Each sample provided no less than 2.5 million CDR3-containing paired-end reads. MiXCR was run by TCRdb on the 5' RACE reads, yielding one entry per CDR3 protein. The table records about 780,000 distinct CDR3 sequences, roughly 24% of them present only once. The same data also contributed to another study, on T cells of mothers and their children. Per that paper: Biologically related mothers and children overlapped slightly more than unrelated pairs, a non-significant difference.

The TCR sequence derives from a boy between 5 and 17 years old in good health. Material: blood. The chain is built from TRBV7-2 and TRBJ2-1; D not resolved. DNA for the CDR3: TGTGCCAGCAGCTTTCACAATGAGCAGTTCTTC. It is translated as CASSFHNEQFF. Complete variable domain (other parts from reference TRBV7-2 and TRBJ2-1): GAGVSQSPSNKVTEKGKDVELRCDPISGHTALYWYRQSLGQGLEFLIYFQGNSAPDKSGLPSDRFSAERTGGSVSTLTIQRTQQEDSAVYLCASSFHNEQFFGPGTRLTVL.